This passage covers 30 T cell receptor beta chains from one sample sequenced in a study of blood T cell repertoires in COVID-19. Measured with immunoSEQ multiplex PCR; TCRdb has only the in-frame clones, and not every one. The profile covers about 340,000 clones, with over 80% appearing a single time and about 6.3% taken by the ten largest. Sequenced material: peripheral blood. These receptor sequences come from a woman aged 50 to 60 with COVID-19, enrolled during active disease.

The rearrangement links TRBV24-1 to TRBJ2-1, with D perhaps TRBD2 (6 bases). The germline V gene encodes CDR1 KGHDR and CDR2 SFDVKD. CDR3 size: 15 residues. Between the trimmed V and J ends, which lost 3 bases and 5 bases, there was a span of 13 bases. CDR3 sequence reads: CATSDTVADNNEQFF. DNA for the CDR3: TGTGCCACCAGTGATACGGTAGCGGATAACAATGAGCAGTTCTTC.

The genes are TRBV19 and TRBJ1-1; weak D call: TRBD1 (5 bases). Germline V gives CDR1 LNHDA, CDR2 SQIVND (reference sequence). Between the trimmed V and J ends, which lost 8 bases and 5 bases, there was a span of 21 bases. This CDR3 is built from 15 residues. The chain's CDR3 is CASLIPLRGGTEAFF. CDR3 nucleotide sequence: TGTGCCAGTCTAATTCCTCTACGGGGGGGGACTGAAGCTTTCTTT.

This clone appeared once. This chain links TRBV18 with TRBJ2-5; the match to TRBD2 covers 8 bases. The CDR3 consists of 14 residues. CDR1 and CDR2 from the germline V gene are KGHSH and LQKENI. Trimming removed 3 bases from V and 4 bases from J; junction bases left unmatched: 4. This CDR3 reads CASSPGGARETQYF. CDR3 bases: TGTGCCAGCTCACCCGGGGGGGCCAGAGAGACCCAGTACTTC.

This clone was found once. The chain has TRBV6-6 and TRBJ2-7; the D gene is possibly TRBD2 (5 bases). The V gene lost 2 bases and the J gene lost 0 bases, with 11 bases spanning the gap. The CDR3 has 15 residues. The germline V gene has CDR1 MNHNY and CDR2 SVGAGI (reference sequence). CDR3 coding DNA: TGTGCCAGCAGTTACGGTAGCGCGACCTCCTACGAGCAGTACTTC. As protein: CASSYGSATSYEQYF.

As regards this clone: Other DNA sequences in this sample translate to the same CDR3. The V and J genes are TRBV19 and TRBJ2-7; 7 nucleotides align to TRBD2. Germline lookup yields CDR1 LNHDA and CDR2 SQIVND (reference sequence). The trim removed 1 base at V and 0 bases at J, leaving 0 bases unmatched. The CDR3 extends over 14 amino acids. The CDR3 loop reads CASSIAGGSYEQYF. The CDR3 bases are TGTGCCAGTAGTATAGCGGGGGGCTCCTACGAGCAGTACTTC.

The rearrangement joins TRBV6-5 to TRBJ2-7; 7 bases match TRBD2. The germline gives CDR1 MNHEY, CDR2 SVGAGI. After removal of 6 bases from V and 7 bases from J, the junction contained 9 bases not matched to a gene. This CDR3 has 13 residues. This chain's CDR3 is CASRRGRAQEQYF. The CDR3 DNA reads TGTGCCAGCAGAAGAGGGAGGGCCCAAGAGCAGTACTTC.

The gene calls are TRBV25-1 and TRBJ2-1; the D gene is possibly TRBD1 (5 bases). CDR1 is MGHDK and CDR2 is SYGVNS in the germline V gene. The CDR3 covers 15 residues. Trimming took 5 bases from V and 0 from J, leaving 11 bases between them. The CDR3 sequence: CASSTGQLSYNEQFF. For the CDR3, the DNA is TGTGCCAGCAGTACAGGCCAGCTCTCCTACAATGAGCAGTTCTTC.

The chain links TRBV4-1 to TRBJ2-7, with no clear D. Trimming removed 1 base from V and 0 bases from J, with 10 bases in between. The CDR3 is made up of 15 amino acids. CDR1 and CDR2 from the germline V gene are MGHRA and YSYEKL. The CDR3 spells CASSQAAGLSYEQYF. CDR3 in DNA: TGCGCCAGCAGCCAAGCGGCAGGCCTCTCCTACGAGCAGTACTTC.

The gene calls are TRBV4-3 and TRBJ1-2, with D perhaps TRBD1 (5 bases). This CDR3 comprises 16 residues. The V and J ends lost 0 bases and 6 bases respectively, with 17 bases between them. CDR1 and CDR2 (germline): LGHNA, YSLEER. The CDR3 coding sequence is TGCGCCAGCAGCCAAGAAAGATTCGACAGCCGCCATGGCTACACCTTC. Its translation: CASSQERFDSRHGYTF.

This sequence joins TRBV10-3 and TRBJ2-7; possibly TRBD1 for D (6 bases). The germline V gene encodes CDR1 ENHRY and CDR2 SYGVKD. V was cut by 8 bases and J by 0 bases, with 11 bases left in between. The CDR3 totals 13 residues. CDR3 sequence: CAIGPTGSYEQYF. In DNA form, the CDR3 reads TGTGCCATCGGCCCGACAGGCTCCTACGAGCAGTACTTC.

V is TRBV19 and J is TRBJ2-7; TRBD2 aligns across 11 bases. Germline V gene sequence: CDR1 LNHDA, CDR2 SQIVND (reference sequence). This CDR3 comprises 15 residues. V shed 5 bases, J shed 0 bases, and the junction held 3 bases outside the gene matches. Here the CDR3 reads CASSLLAGDSYEQYF. The CDR3, as DNA: TGTGCCAGTAGTTTACTAGCGGGGGACTCCTACGAGCAGTACTTC. Combining the CDR3 with reference TRBV19 and TRBJ2-7 gives the whole variable domain DGGITQSPKYLFRKEGQNVTLSCEQNLNHDAMYWYRQDPGQGLRLIYYSQIVNDFQKGDIAEGYSVSREKKESFPLTVTSAQKNPTAFYLCASSLLAGDSYEQYFGPGTRLTVT.

This chain joins TRBV5-6 and TRBJ1-2; D unresolved. CDR3 length: 13 residues. From germline, CDR1 is SGHDT and CDR2 YYEEEE. The V and J ends lost 0 bases and 2 bases respectively, with 5 bases between them. Here the CDR3 reads CASSLVQNYGYTF. The CDR3 DNA is TGTGCCAGCAGCTTGGTACAAAACTATGGCTACACCTTC.

The rearrangement joins TRBV30 to TRBJ2-2; D remains unclear. Germline lookup yields CDR1 GTSNPN and CDR2 SVGIG (reference sequence). Trimming cost V 2 bases and J 3 bases, with 10 bases left between them. The CDR3 covers 14 residues. The CDR3 loop reads CAWSKVTHTGELFF. In DNA, the CDR3 is TGTGCCTGGAGTAAGGTGACTCACACCGGGGAGCTGTTTTTT.

The chain uses TRBV6-1 and TRBJ1-1; D is uncertain. Trimming left V 3 bases short and J 1 base short, with 12 bases between. Germline V gives CDR1 MNHNS, CDR2 SASEGT. The CDR3 loop spans 15 amino acids. CDR3 amino acids: CASSDGRIPNTEAFF. Here the CDR3 DNA reads TGTGCCAGCAGTGATGGGAGGATACCGAACACTGAAGCTTTCTTT.

The CDR3 DNA reads as TGTGCCACCAGCAGAGATCCTCTAAGTTCTGAAGCTTTCTTT. It codes for CATSRDPLSSEAFF. This chain links TRBV15 with TRBJ1-1; no firm D call. This CDR3 region has 14 residues. Germline CDR1 is LNHNV and CDR2 is YYDKDF (reference sequence). V lost 0 bases and J lost 6, with 11 bases in between.

This clone was recorded once. The chain employs TRBV5-8 and TRBJ1-5; tentatively, D is TRBD1 (6 bases). The V end was cut by 0 bases, the J end by 5 bases, with 15 bases between. CDR1 and CDR2 from the germline V gene are SGHTS and YDEGEE. This CDR3 is 16 amino acids long. DNA of the CDR3: TGTGCCAGCAGCTTGGAATGGGGACATGGAGATCAGCCCCAGCATTTT. As protein: CASSLEWGHGDQPQHF.

V gene TRBV2 combines with J gene TRBJ2-1; a weak D match, TRBD2 (6 bases). The germline V and J ends were trimmed by 5 bases and 3 bases, with 8 bases remaining between them. This CDR3 contains 13 residues. The germline V gene encodes CDR1 SNHLY and CDR2 FYNNEI. CDR3 amino acids: CASSLAYYNEQFF. The CDR3 nucleotides read TGTGCCAGCAGTCTAGCGTACTACAATGAGCAGTTCTTC.

The V gene is TRBV27, the J gene TRBJ1-5, with 7 bases matching TRBD1. With 10 bases clipped from V and 6 bases from J, the junction kept 18 bases outside the gene matches. Germline values: CDR1 MNHEY, CDR2 SMNVEV (reference sequence). This CDR3 is built from 16 residues. The CDR3 DNA reads as TGTGCCACCAGGGCGTGGCAGGGGGGAGCGGGTCAGCCCCAGCATTTT. It codes for CATRAWQGGAGQPQHF.

This chain uses TRBV18 with TRBJ2-7, with D hard to call. Trimming cost V 10 bases and J 0 bases, with 13 bases left between them. The CDR3 length is 13 residues. In germline, CDR1 is KGHSH, CDR2 LQKENI. The chain's CDR3 is CATRRTVSYEQYF. The CDR3 DNA reads as TGTGCCACCCGACGCACAGTCTCCTACGAGCAGTACTTC.

The V call is TRBV5-6, the J call TRBJ2-5; D may be TRBD1 (6 bases). Trimming pared 0 bases from V and 5 bases from J, leaving 14 bases between. Per the germline V gene, CDR1 is SGHDT and CDR2 is YYEEEE. This CDR3 comprises 15 residues. CDR3 sequence reads: CASSLVQTQGETQYF. CDR3 coding DNA: TGTGCCAGCAGCTTGGTACAGACCCAGGGGGAGACCCAGTACTTC. The complete variable domain, with remaining parts taken from reference TRBV5-6 and TRBJ2-5, reads DAGVTQSPTHLIKTRGQQVTLRCSPKSGHDTVSWYQQALGQGPQFIFQYYEEEERQRGNFPDRFSGHQFPNYSSELNVNALLLGDSALYLCASSLVQTQGETQYFGPGTRLLVL.

This clone occurred once. Here the CDR3 reads CASSIGDRDYEQYF. DNA of the CDR3: TGTGCCAGTAGTATAGGTGACAGAGACTACGAGCAGTACTTC. V and J are TRBV19 and TRBJ2-7, with a tentative D call TRBD1 (5 bases). CDR1 and CDR2 (germline): LNHDA, SQIVND (reference sequence). CDR3 length equals 14 residues. Trimming removed 1 base from V and 3 bases from J, with 10 bases in between. The variable domain in full, with the rest retrieved from reference TRBV19 and TRBJ2-7, is DGGITQSPKYLFRKEGQNVTLSCEQNLNHDAMYWYRQDPGQGLRLIYYSQIVNDFQKGDIAEGYSVSREKKESFPLTVTSAQKNPTAFYLCASSIGDRDYEQYFGPGTRLTVT.

The chain carries TRBV11-3 and TRBJ1-1; a weak D match, TRBD1 (5 bases). CDR3 length equals 11 residues. Germline-derived CDR1 and CDR2 are SGHNT and YENEEA. The germline V and J ends were trimmed by 1 base and 9 bases, with 6 bases remaining between them. The CDR3 DNA reads as TGTGCCAGCAGCTTAGGGGGCCAAGCTTTCTTT. Translated: CASSLGGQAFF.

The rearrangement joins TRBV2 to TRBJ2-2, with D possibly being TRBD2 (5 bases). The length of the CDR3 is 14 residues. Germline CDR1 and CDR2: SNHLY and FYNNEI. Trimming removed 1 base at V and 6 bases at J, with 9 bases between. As DNA, the CDR3 is TGTGCCAGCAGTGAAGTGTGGGGAGCCGGGGAGCTGTTTTTT. Its protein product is CASSEVWGAGELFF.

The rearrangement links TRBV6-1 to TRBJ1-2; 9 bases fit TRBD1. The length of the CDR3 is 14 residues. CDR1 is MNHNS and CDR2 is SASEGT in the germline V gene. J was trimmed by 7 bases and V by 2 bases; bases with no gene match: 5. The CDR3 loop is CASSETDRGGGYTF. For the CDR3, the DNA is TGTGCCAGCAGTGAAACGGACAGGGGTGGTGGCTACACCTTC.

This chain's CDR3 is CAWSEAGRVQFF. The DNA for the CDR3 is TGTGCCTGGAGTGAGGCGGGAAGGGTGCAGTTCTTC. The rearrangement joins TRBV30 to TRBJ2-1, with D possibly matching TRBD2 (6 bases). Germline V gene lookup returns CDR1 GTSNPN and CDR2 SVGIG (reference sequence). The CDR3 covers 12 residues. Trimming took off 1 base at V and 12 bases at J, with 13 bases between the two ends.

V usage is TRBV27 and J usage is TRBJ2-2; D is perhaps TRBD1 (5 bases). With 5 bases removed from V and 1 base from J, the gap between germline ends came to 11 bases. This CDR3 has 15 residues. Germline CDR1 reads MNHEY; CDR2 reads SMNVEV (reference sequence). The CDR3 nucleotides read TGTGCCAGCAGTATGGACACTATGAACACCGGGGAGCTGTTTTTT. Translated, it gives CASSMDTMNTGELFF.

The chain has TRBV4-1 and TRBJ2-3; no clear D gene. This CDR3 has 19 residues. Germline CDR1 reads MGHRA; CDR2 reads YSYEKL. The V end was cut by 1 base, the J end by 0 bases, with 20 bases between. CDR3 protein: CASSQAPAYLTTSTDTQYF. The CDR3 DNA follows: TGCGCCAGCAGCCAAGCCCCAGCGTACCTTACGACTAGCACAGATACGCAGTATTTT.

Only one count was recorded for this clone. The genes are TRBV3-1 (or the pseudogene TRBV3-2) and TRBJ1-2, with D unresolved. Trimming shortened V by 0 bases and J by 3 bases, and 14 bases separated the two germline ends. The CDR3 covers 16 residues. Germline lookup yields CDR1 LGHDT and CDR2 YNNKEL (reference sequence). The CDR3 DNA reads TGTGCCAGCAGCCAAGATCCGGAGGGTATGGACTATGGCTACACCTTC. This codes for CASSQDPEGMDYGYTF.

The chain is built from TRBV3-1 (or the pseudogene TRBV3-2) and TRBJ2-3; weak D call: TRBD2 (6 bases). Per germline, CDR1 LGHDT and CDR2 YNNKEL (reference sequence). Trimming left V 3 bases short and J 1 base short, with 17 bases between. This CDR3 spans 17 amino acids. In DNA form, the CDR3 reads TGTGCCAGCAGCCAGAGGCGAGGTCCGGGGGGCACAGATACGCAGTATTTT. This encodes CASSQRRGPGGTDTQYF.

This clone turned up a few times. The junction departs from the called germline gene at one end, perhaps through a read error. This chain uses TRBV24-1 with TRBJ1-2; 7 bases are a match to TRBD1. The CDR3 sequence is 13 residues long. Germline V gene data show CDR1 as KGHDR and CDR2 as SFDVKD. CDR3 sequence (DNA): TGTGCCACCAGTGATTTACCGGGACAGACCCATTGCTTC. Residues: CATSDLPGQTHCF.